The present T cell receptor beta chain was sequenced within a study of identical twins. Study findings and constraints: The abundant beta clonotypes from cord blood had fewer insertions, and memory repertoires had none of this.

This CDR3 region has 13 residues. Per germline, CDR1 MNHEY and CDR2 SMNVEV (reference sequence). Losses at the gene ends were 4 bases for V and 6 bases for J; bases not matched to a gene: 4. In TCRdb, the 5' RACE reads were re-called with MiXCR into one record per CDR3 protein. Seen here are approximately 590,000 distinct CDR3 sequences, 9% to 10% observed once, and the top ten hold under 3.5%. This clonotype was detected only a few times. What it binds is unknown. These records were also assigned to another study, of yellow fever vaccine responses in identical twins.

The clonotype originates from a woman aged 18-29 years in good health. Sequenced sample: PBMCs. The chain has TRBV27 and TRBJ2-7; TRBD1 agrees at 9 bases. The CDR3 DNA reads as TGTGCCAGCAGTTACCGGGACAGGGCCGAGCAGTACTTC. Protein product: CASSYRDRAEQYF.